The TCR beta chain described here comes from a study of T-cell reconstitution after alpha-beta-depleted transplantation in children. The CDR3 runs to 13 residues. The germline V gene encodes CDR1 SGHKS and CDR2 YYEKEE (reference sequence). V was pared by 0 bases and J by 7 bases, with 7 bases between. This clonotype appeared a few times. Researchers prepared the TCRbeta library using unique molecular identifiers, the study reports. TCRdb fed the PCR reads into MiXCR, producing one record per CDR3 protein. This table has 98,000 or so distinct CDR3 sequences, less than 25% appearing once. Sequencing used PBMCs, obtained before TCRalphabeta/CD19-depleted stem cell transplant. The chain is built from TRBV5-5 and TRBJ1-4; tentative D call: TRBD1 (5 bases). The TCR originated in a boy aged 2 to 9 with acute lymphoblastic leukemia, due to receive a stem cell transplant. The CDR3, as DNA: TGTGCCAGCAGCTTGGAAACAGGTGAAAAACTGTTTTTT. Encoded protein: CASSLETGEKLFF. Full variable domain (missing parts from reference TRBV5-5 and TRBJ1-4): DAGVTQSPTHLIKTRGQQVTLRCSPISGHKSVSWYQQVLGQGPQFIFQYYEKEERGRGNFPDRFSARQFPNYSSELNVNALLLGDSALYLCASSLETGEKLFFGSGTQLSVL.